A single sample is the source of the 27 T cell receptor beta chains below, sequenced in a study of blood T cell repertoires in COVID-19. Using immunoSEQ multiplex PCR, the repertoire was profiled, and TCRdb retains in-frame clones only, with some absent. The sample has about 41,000 clones, about four fifths seen once. Input material: peripheral blood. These receptors were collected from a man aged 35 to 55 with active or convalescent COVID-19.

The chain has TRBV28 and TRBJ1-5, with 7 bases matching TRBD1. The CDR3 spans 17 residues. Germline V gives CDR1 MDHEN, CDR2 SYDVKM. J lost 2 bases, V lost 3 bases, and 10 bases had no gene match. The DNA for the CDR3 is TGTGCCAGCAGTTTCCCCCAGAATGGACAGGGCAATCAGCCCCAGCATTTT. This codes for CASSFPQNGQGNQPQHF.

Note on this clone: The junction differs from germline at one of its ends, possibly a read error. This chain connects TRBV5-4 to TRBJ2-2; 9 nucleotides align to TRBD2. CDR3 size: 15 residues. Germline CDR1 reads SGHNT; CDR2 reads YYREEE (reference sequence). In nucleotides, the CDR3 is TGCGCCCGCAGCGTCGCGGGGGGGCGGCCCGGGGAGCTGTTTTTT. This sequence encodes CARSVAGGRPGELFF.

The V and J genes are TRBV4-3 and TRBJ2-7, with 8 bases fitting TRBD1. CDR3 size: 15 residues. Germline assignment: CDR1 LGHNA and CDR2 YSLEER. V lost 2 bases to trimming and J lost 2 bases; unmatched junction nucleotides: 5. The CDR3 reads CASSQQTGDTYEQYF. The CDR3 DNA follows: TGCGCCAGCAGCCAACAGACAGGGGATACCTACGAGCAGTACTTC.

The V gene is TRBV5-4, the J gene TRBJ1-2; 9 positions match TRBD1. Germline assignment: CDR1 SGHNT and CDR2 YYREEE (reference sequence). V was clipped by 4 bases and J by 11 bases; unmatched bases: 6. The length of the CDR3 is 12 residues. The CDR3 region has the DNA TGTGCCAGCAGCCTGGACGACAGGGGGTACACCTTC. Its translation: CASSLDDRGYTF.

Comments on this clone: Other DNA sequences within the sample encode an identical CDR3. The chain joins TRBV6-5 to TRBJ2-7; D might be TRBD1 (6 bases). This CDR3 is 12 amino acids long. From germline, CDR1 is MNHEY and CDR2 SVGAGI. V lost 2 bases, J lost 6 bases, and 8 bases lay in between. In nucleotides, the CDR3 is TGTGCCAGCAGTTACAGAGGGGGCGAGCAGTACTTC. This encodes CASSYRGGEQYF.

The V gene is TRBV27, the J gene TRBJ1-5, with D possibly being TRBD1 (5 bases). V dropped 3 bases and J dropped 2 bases, with 8 bases sitting between them. The CDR3 is 14 amino acids. The germline V gene encodes CDR1 MNHEY and CDR2 SMNVEV (reference sequence). CDR3 nucleotides: TGTGCCAGCAGTTTCTGGGGGGGCAATCAGCCCCAGCATTTT. Translating gives CASSFWGGNQPQHF.

The rearrangement uses TRBV24-1 and TRBJ2-5, with TRBD1 identical over 7 bases. The germline CDR1 and CDR2 sequences are KGHDR and SFDVKD. CDR3 size: 15 residues. The trim removed 7 bases at V and 1 base at J, leaving 8 bases unmatched. Here the CDR3 reads CATSTQGLGQETQYF. Written as DNA, the CDR3 is TGTGCCACCAGCACACAGGGGTTGGGCCAAGAGACCCAGTACTTC.

The gene calls are TRBV15 and TRBJ1-5, with TRBD1 identical over 7 bases. This CDR3 is 18 amino acids long. Germline loops: CDR1 LNHNV, CDR2 YYDKDF (reference sequence). V trimming: 0 bases; J trimming: 1 base; junction bases outside the gene matches: 9. Written as DNA, the CDR3 is TGTGCCACCAGCAGAGATCCGGCACAGGGGTCCAGCAATCAGCCCCAGCATTTT. Encoded protein: CATSRDPAQGSSNQPQHF.

The gene calls are TRBV29-1 and TRBJ2-2; D is possibly TRBD2 (6 bases). V was trimmed by 6 bases and J by 5 bases, leaving 13 bases between them. Germline V lookup: CDR1 SQVTM, CDR2 ANQGSEA. The CDR3 has 13 residues. CDR3 bases: TGCAGCGTATCTGGGGGGAGGACCGGGGAGCTGTTTTTT. The encoded protein is CSVSGGRTGELFF.

This clone was seen only once. The chain recombines TRBV19 with TRBJ2-1; D is perhaps TRBD2 (6 bases). Germline V lookup: CDR1 LNHDA, CDR2 SQIVND (reference sequence). CDR3 length equals 12 residues. Trimming cost V 9 bases and J 2 bases, with 8 bases left between them. The CDR3, as DNA: TGTGCCAGCGGGGAGGCCTACAATGAGCAGTTCTTC. This encodes CASGEAYNEQFF.

The chain employs TRBV11-2 and TRBJ1-2; TRBD1 matches at 9 bases. Germline CDR1 and CDR2: SGHAT and FQNNGV. The CDR3 has 15 amino acids. V shed 4 bases and J 4 bases; nucleotides not matched to a gene: 7. CDR3 residues: CASSSNRGHGYGYTF. The CDR3 nucleotides are TGTGCCAGCAGCTCGAACAGGGGGCATGGCTATGGCTACACCTTC.

This clone showed up just once. This chain connects TRBV5-4 to TRBJ1-2; a possible D gene is TRBD1 (6 bases). There are 15 residues in the CDR3. V was clipped by 3 bases and J by 1 base, with 13 bases between them. Germline-derived CDR1 and CDR2 are SGHNT and YYREEE (reference sequence). The CDR3 bases are TGTGCCAGCAGCTCTCAACAGGGTGATAACTATGGCTACACCTTC. Protein: CASSSQQGDNYGYTF.

The chain links TRBV11-2 to TRBJ2-7; 10 bases align to TRBD1. The CDR3 length is 15 residues. Germline V gene lookup returns CDR1 SGHAT and CDR2 FQNNGV. V dropped 2 bases and J dropped 3; count of bases not matched to a gene: 4. CDR3: CASSLRGQGNYEQYF. CDR3 DNA sequence: TGTGCCAGCAGCTTACGGGGACAGGGGAACTACGAGCAGTACTTC.

The CDR3 DNA follows: TGTGCCAGCAGTCCGTCCGGAGTAGGAACCGAGCAGTACTTC. The encoded protein is CASSPSGVGTEQYF. The V and J genes are TRBV28 and TRBJ2-7; no clear D gene. From germline, CDR1 is MDHEN and CDR2 SYDVKM. This CDR3 has 14 residues. Trimming cost V 5 bases and J 6 bases, with 17 bases left between them.

The chain couples TRBV30 to TRBJ2-3; possible D gene TRBD1, 6 bases. Trimming removed 4 bases at V and 0 bases at J, with 11 bases between. The germline V gene encodes CDR1 GTSNPN and CDR2 SVGIG (reference sequence). CDR3 length: 14 residues. The DNA for the CDR3 is TGTGCCTGGAACCGGGACAAAAGCACAGATACGCAGTATTTT. Protein sequence: CAWNRDKSTDTQYF.

The gene calls are TRBV6-5 and TRBJ1-3; 7 bases align to TRBD1. Germline CDR1 reads MNHEY; CDR2 reads SVGAGI. J lost 0 bases, V lost 6 bases, and 5 bases had no gene match. The CDR3 is 15 residues long. The CDR3 DNA follows: TGTGCCAGCAGGATGGACAGGCTCTCTGGAAACACCATATATTTT. Protein sequence: CASRMDRLSGNTIYF.

The chain carries TRBV28 and TRBJ2-5, with 9 nucleotides matching TRBD1. The CDR3 is made up of 14 amino acids. CDR1 is MDHEN and CDR2 is SYDVKM in the germline V gene. After removal of 10 bases from V and 5 bases from J, the junction contained 11 bases not matched to a gene. CDR3 amino acids: CATRDRAVGETQYF. Written as DNA, the CDR3 is TGTGCCACTCGGGACAGGGCGGTGGGGGAGACCCAGTACTTC.

The gene calls are TRBV4-1 and TRBJ1-1; D may be TRBD1 (5 bases). Per germline, CDR1 MGHRA and CDR2 YSYEKL. This CDR3 comprises 18 residues. V dropped 1 base and J dropped 1 base, with 19 bases sitting between them. This CDR3 is CASSQAGGSGSANTEAFF. CDR3 sequence (DNA): TGCGCCAGCAGCCAAGCGGGGGGGTCCGGGTCGGCGAACACTGAAGCTTTCTTT.

The chain employs TRBV7-2 and TRBJ1-4, with D perhaps TRBD1 (5 bases). From germline, CDR1 is SGHTA and CDR2 FQGNSA. The CDR3 is 14 residues long. Trimming stripped 6 bases from V and 6 bases from J, with 14 bases between. In DNA, the CDR3 is TGTGCCAGCAGTTGGGGTCTAGGGGATGAAAAACTGTTTTTT. This sequence encodes CASSWGLGDEKLFF. Combining the CDR3 with reference TRBV7-2 and TRBJ1-4 gives the whole variable domain GAGVSQSPSNKVTEKGKDVELRCDPISGHTALYWYRQSLGQGLEFLIYFQGNSAPDKSGLPSDRFSAERTGGSVSTLTIQRTQQEDSAVYLCASSWGLGDEKLFFGSGTQLSVL.

In regard to this clone: Other DNA sequences in the sample encode the same CDR3. This sequence joins TRBV27 and TRBJ2-2; 7 bases match TRBD1. CDR3 length: 15 residues. With 2 bases clipped from V and 1 base from J, the junction kept 1 base outside the gene matches. Germline V gene data show CDR1 as MNHEY and CDR2 as SMNVEV (reference sequence). The CDR3 region has the DNA TGTGCCAGCAGTTTAGGGACAGTGAACACCGGGGAGCTGTTTTTT. This codes for CASSLGTVNTGELFF.

The chain employs TRBV7-9 and TRBJ1-2; 7 bases align to TRBD1. The CDR3 has 11 amino acids. The V gene end was trimmed by 11 bases and the J gene end by 4 bases; junction bases not matched to a gene: 4. CDR1 and CDR2 from the germline V gene are SEHNR and FQNEAQ (reference sequence). CDR3 sequence reads: CAGDSSYGYTF. Here the CDR3 DNA reads TGTGCCGGGGACAGCTCCTATGGCTACACCTTC.

The chain uses TRBV18 and TRBJ1-2; D is uncertain. V dropped 3 bases and J dropped 2 bases, with 10 bases sitting between them. Germline V gives CDR1 KGHSH, CDR2 LQKENI. There are 14 residues in the CDR3. The CDR3 DNA is TGTGCCAGCTCACCTTTGGCAGAAAACTATGGCTACACCTTC. Protein sequence: CASSPLAENYGYTF.

The rearrangement joins TRBV12-3 or TRBV12-4 to TRBJ2-1; TRBD2 is a possible D gene (5 bases). This CDR3 contains 12 residues. V shed 3 bases and J shed 15 bases, with 15 bases lying between them. CDR3 nucleotide sequence: TGTGCCAGCAGTTTCGGGGAGTGGGTTGCGTTCTTC. Translated, it gives CASSFGEWVAFF.

The chain has TRBV5-3 and TRBJ1-6; D gene uncertain. Being an ORF, TRBV5-3 has a function that is uncertain. The V and J ends lost 4 bases and 7 bases respectively, with 9 bases between them. The CDR3 extends over 13 amino acids. Written as DNA, the CDR3 is TGTGCCAGAAGCCTGGACGGGAATTCACCCCTCCACTTT. Residues: CARSLDGNSPLHF.

The chain combines TRBV5-1 with TRBJ1-1; TRBD1 might be the D (5 bases). Germline V gene lookup returns CDR1 SGHRS and CDR2 YFSETQ. V gave up 3 bases and J gave up 4 bases, with 13 bases separating them. The CDR3 runs 14 residues. CDR3 sequence reads: CASSWNQGSTEAFF. CDR3 sequence (DNA): TGCGCCAGCAGCTGGAACCAGGGAAGCACTGAAGCTTTCTTT. The variable domain in full, with the rest retrieved from reference TRBV5-1 and TRBJ1-1, is KAGVTQTPRYLIKTRGQQVTLSCSPISGHRSVSWYQQTPGQGLQFLFEYFSETQRNKGNFPGRFSGRQFSNSRSEMNVSTLELGDSALYLCASSWNQGSTEAFFGQGTRLTVV.

V usage is TRBV11-2 and J usage is TRBJ1-2, with 9 nucleotides matching TRBD1. V lost 3 bases to trimming and J lost 8 bases; unmatched junction nucleotides: 4. Germline V gives CDR1 SGHAT, CDR2 FQNNGV. This CDR3 spans 13 amino acids. CDR3 DNA: TGTGCCAGCAGCTTCTGGACAGGGGACGGCTACACCTTC. Translated: CASSFWTGDGYTF.

The V gene is TRBV24-1, the J gene TRBJ2-2; unclear D gene. Trimming took off 5 bases at V and 6 bases at J, with 15 bases between the two ends. Looked up from germline, CDR1 is KGHDR and CDR2 is SFDVKD. This CDR3 has 15 residues. The CDR3 protein is CATSGTELISGELFF. The CDR3 coding sequence is TGTGCCACCAGTGGAACAGAGTTGATCTCCGGGGAGCTGTTTTTT.